This T cell receptor (beta chain) was profiled in a study of shared clonotypes between healthy human individuals. This clone was counted a single time. The antigen is unknown. Study outcomes and limitations: Non-shared clonotypes had lower generation probabilities than those shared by all four donors.

The authors distributed each subset's genomic DNA evenly over several immunoSEQ plates. Sorted-subset replicate PCR reactions were performed with around 200 ng DNA, corresponding to 30,000 or so T cell genomes. Original data processing: Junction-only sequences produced by ImmunoSEQ had no quality scores, so filtering differed. Method: immunoSEQ multiplex PCR; TCRdb's copy keeps in-frame clones and lacks some. Clone size and V and J calls were adopted from that table, with D and trimming inferred from the DNA. The sample holds about 380,000 clones; about 96% are singletons and the top ten take about 0.32%. Germline V gene sequence: CDR1 SGDLS, CDR2 YYNGEE. With V trimmed by 4 bases and J by 5 bases, 2 bases remained unmatched. The CDR3 has 13 residues.

The clonotype was recovered from a man in his thirties or forties in good health. The specimen sequenced was memory CD8+ T cells sorted from blood. Described subset: CD45RO+ cells pooled with CCR7-negative TemRA cells. This chain uses TRBV9 with TRBJ2-5; 10 bases match TRBD2. The CDR3 sequence is CASSHSGRETQYF. The CDR3 DNA reads as TGTGCCAGCAGCCATAGCGGGAGGGAGACCCAGTACTTC.